This paragraph covers one TCR beta chain sequence. The data stem from a study of blood T cell repertoires in COVID-19. Study summary: Some COVID-19 samples were acute and others convalescent; all came from the United States, Italy and Spain. The analysed material was cDNA or gDNA that came from T cells, B-cell-depleted T cells, or PBMCs.

In the source study's methods: It was from reference gene primer amplification that nucleated cell counts were estimated. The data were produced by immunoSEQ multiplex PCR, yet TCRdb's version contains in-frame clones alone and is incomplete. V and J calls and clone size are those listed in that table; D and trimming were worked out from the DNA. The sample carries approximately 170,000 clones, about 88% recorded once. Germline loops: CDR1 PRHDT, CDR2 FYEKMQ (reference sequence). V gave up 4 bases and J gave up 4 bases; unmatched junction bases: 9. The length of the CDR3 is 16 residues. The J gene is TRBJ2-1, the V gene TRBV13, with TRBD2 matching over 8 bases. This TCR came from a woman aged 80 or over in a cohort sampled during active or convalescent COVID-19. What was sequenced was peripheral blood. In DNA form, the CDR3 reads TGTGCCAGCAGCTCCCCTATCGGGGGGGCTTACAATGAGCAGTTCTTC. Protein: CASSSPIGGAYNEQFF.